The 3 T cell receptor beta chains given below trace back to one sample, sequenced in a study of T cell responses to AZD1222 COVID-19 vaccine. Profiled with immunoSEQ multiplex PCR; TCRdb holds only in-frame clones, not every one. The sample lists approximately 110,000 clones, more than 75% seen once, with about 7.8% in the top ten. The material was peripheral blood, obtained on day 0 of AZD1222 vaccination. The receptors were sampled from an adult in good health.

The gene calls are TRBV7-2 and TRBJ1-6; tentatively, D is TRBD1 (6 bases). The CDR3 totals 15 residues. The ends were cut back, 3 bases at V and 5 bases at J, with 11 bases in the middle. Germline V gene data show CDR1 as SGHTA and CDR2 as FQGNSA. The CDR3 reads CASSFVGDNNSPLHF. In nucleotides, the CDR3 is TGTGCCAGCAGCTTCGTTGGGGACAATAATTCACCCCTCCACTTT.

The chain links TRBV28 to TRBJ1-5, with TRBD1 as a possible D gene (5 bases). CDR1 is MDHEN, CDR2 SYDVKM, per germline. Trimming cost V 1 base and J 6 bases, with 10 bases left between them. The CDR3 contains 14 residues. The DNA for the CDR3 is TGTGCCAGCAGTTTATCGAGTGGGGGTCAGCCCCAGCATTTT. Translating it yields CASSLSSGGQPQHF.

The CDR3 reads CASSLAWRVITGELFF. The CDR3 coding sequence is TGTGCCAGCAGCTTAGCGTGGCGGGTGATCACCGGGGAGCTGTTTTTT. The chain uses TRBV7-6 and TRBJ2-2; tentatively, D is TRBD2 (5 bases). Germline CDR1 is SGHVS and CDR2 is FNYEAQ. Deletions cut 0 bases from V and 4 bases from J, with 12 bases between. CDR3 length: 16 residues.